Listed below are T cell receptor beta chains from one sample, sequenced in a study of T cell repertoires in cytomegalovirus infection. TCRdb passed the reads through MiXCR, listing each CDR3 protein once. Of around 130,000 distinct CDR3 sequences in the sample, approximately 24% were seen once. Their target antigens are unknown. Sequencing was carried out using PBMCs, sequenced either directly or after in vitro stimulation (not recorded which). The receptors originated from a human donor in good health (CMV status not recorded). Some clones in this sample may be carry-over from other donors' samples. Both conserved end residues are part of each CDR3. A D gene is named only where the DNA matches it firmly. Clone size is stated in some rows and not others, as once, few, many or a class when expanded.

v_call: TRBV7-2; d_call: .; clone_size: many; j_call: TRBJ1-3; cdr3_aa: CASSRRATSGNTIYF; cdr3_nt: TGTGCCAGCAGCCGTAGGGCCACCTCTGGAAACACCATATATTTT
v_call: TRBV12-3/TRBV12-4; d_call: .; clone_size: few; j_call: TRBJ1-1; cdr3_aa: CASSGGGWAEAFF; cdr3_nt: TGTGCCAGCAGTGGAGGTGGTTGGGCTGAAGCTTTCTTT
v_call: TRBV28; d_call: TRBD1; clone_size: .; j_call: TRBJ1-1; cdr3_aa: CASSTGQGVIMSTEAFF; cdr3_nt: TGTGCCAGCAGTACCGGACAGGGGGTCATTATGAGCACTGAAGCTTTCTTT
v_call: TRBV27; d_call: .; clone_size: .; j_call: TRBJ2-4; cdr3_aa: CAHNWGHWGREIQYF; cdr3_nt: TGTGCCCACAATTGGGGCCATTGGGGGCGCGAGATTCAGTACTTC
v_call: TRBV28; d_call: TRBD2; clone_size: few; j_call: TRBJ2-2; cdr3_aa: CASRPSWGTREGQLTGELFF; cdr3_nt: TGTGCCAGCAGACCCAGCTGGGGCACACGGGAGGGCCAACTCACCGGGGAGCTGTTTTTT
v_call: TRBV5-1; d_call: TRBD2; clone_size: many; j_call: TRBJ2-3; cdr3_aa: CASSQRSLAGGARDTQYF; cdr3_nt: TGCGCCAGCAGCCAACGAAGCCTAGCGGGAGGAGCAAGAGATACGCAGTATTTT
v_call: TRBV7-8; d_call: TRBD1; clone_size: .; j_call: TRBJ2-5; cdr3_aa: CASSAGTGKETQYF; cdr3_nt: TGTGCCAGCAGCGCCGGGACAGGGAAAGAGACCCAGTACTTC
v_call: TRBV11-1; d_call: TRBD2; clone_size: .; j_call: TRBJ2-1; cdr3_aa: CASSLGRRTSGNNEQFF; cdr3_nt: TGTGCCAGCAGCTTGGGTCGTCGGACTAGCGGAAACAATGAGCAGTTCTTC
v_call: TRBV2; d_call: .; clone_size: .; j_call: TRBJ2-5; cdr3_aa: CASRAVSETQYF; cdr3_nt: TGTGCCAGCAGGGCCGTCTCGGAGACCCAGTACTTC
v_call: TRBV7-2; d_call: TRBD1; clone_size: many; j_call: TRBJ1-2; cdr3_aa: CASSHRGPADGYTF; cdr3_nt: TGTGCCAGCAGCCACAGGGGTCCGGCAGATGGCTACACCTTC
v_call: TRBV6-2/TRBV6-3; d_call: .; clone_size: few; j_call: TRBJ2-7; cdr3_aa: CASSYPTRDLSYEQYF; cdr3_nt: TGTGCCAGCAGTTATCCCACCCGGGACCTTTCCTACGAGCAGTACTTC
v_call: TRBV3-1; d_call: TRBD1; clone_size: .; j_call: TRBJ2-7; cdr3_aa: CASSQLLTPGQGPEKAYEQYF; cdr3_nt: TGTGCCAGCAGCCAGCTCCTTACCCCGGGACAGGGGCCAGAAAAGGCCTACGAGCAGTACTTC
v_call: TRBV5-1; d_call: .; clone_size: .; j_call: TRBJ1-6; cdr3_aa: CASSGTGINNSPLHF; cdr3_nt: TGCGCCAGCAGCGGGACCGGGATAAATAATTCACCCCTCCACTTT
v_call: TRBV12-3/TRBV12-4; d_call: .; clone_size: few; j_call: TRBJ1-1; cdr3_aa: CASSPFIGQTNTEAFF; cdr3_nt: TGTGCCAGCAGTCCCTTCATCGGACAGACGAACACTGAAGCTTTCTTT
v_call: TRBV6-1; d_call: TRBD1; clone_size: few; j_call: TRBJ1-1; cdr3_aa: CASRRQGGPGMNTEAFF; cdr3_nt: TGTGCCAGCAGGAGACAGGGGGGACCCGGGATGAACACTGAAGCTTTCTTT
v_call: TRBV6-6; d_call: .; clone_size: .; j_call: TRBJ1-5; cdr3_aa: CASRGVTPTFNQPQHF; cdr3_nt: TGTGCCAGCAGAGGGGTAACACCAACATTCAATCAGCCCCAGCATTTT
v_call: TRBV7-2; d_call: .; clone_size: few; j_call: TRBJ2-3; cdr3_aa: CASSFYGSTDTQYF; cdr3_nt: TGTGCCAGCAGCTTCTACGGCTCCACAGATACGCAGTATTTT
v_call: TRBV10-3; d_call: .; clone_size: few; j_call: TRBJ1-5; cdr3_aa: CAISETRDHQPQHF; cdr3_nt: TGTGCCATCAGTGAGACCAGGGATCATCAGCCCCAGCATTTT
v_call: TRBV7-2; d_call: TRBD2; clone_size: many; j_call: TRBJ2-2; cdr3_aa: CASSQPTGTSATGELFF; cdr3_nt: TGTGCCAGCAGCCAACCCACCGGGACTAGCGCCACCGGGGAGCTGTTTTTT
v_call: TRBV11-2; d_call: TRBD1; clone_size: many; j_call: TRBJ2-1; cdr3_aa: CASSLSVRQGGYNEQFF; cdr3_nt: TGTGCCAGCAGCCTTAGCGTGCGACAGGGGGGATACAATGAGCAGTTCTTC
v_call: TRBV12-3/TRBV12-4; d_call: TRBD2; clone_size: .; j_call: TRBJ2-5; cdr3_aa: CASSPHLAGGSQTQYF; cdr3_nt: TGTGCCAGCAGTCCGCATCTAGCGGGAGGTTCACAGACCCAGTACTTC
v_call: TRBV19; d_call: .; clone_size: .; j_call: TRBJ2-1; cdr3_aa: CASSIAPSPPYNEQFF; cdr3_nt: TGTGCCAGTTCGATCGCACCTTCACCTCCCTACAATGAGCAGTTCTTC
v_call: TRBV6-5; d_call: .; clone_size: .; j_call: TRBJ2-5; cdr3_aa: CASSYSVAGTETQYF; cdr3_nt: TGTGCCAGCAGTTACTCAGTAGCCGGGACGGAGACCCAGTACTTC
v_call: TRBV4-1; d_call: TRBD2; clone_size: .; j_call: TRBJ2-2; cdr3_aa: CASSQESLAGVANTGELFF; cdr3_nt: TGCGCCAGCAGCCAAGAGAGCCTAGCGGGAGTGGCGAACACCGGGGAGCTGTTTTTT
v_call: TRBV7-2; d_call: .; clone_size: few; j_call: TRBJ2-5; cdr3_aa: CASSLGGWASETQYF; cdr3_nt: TGTGCCAGCAGCTTAGGCGGGTGGGCTTCGGAGACCCAGTACTTC
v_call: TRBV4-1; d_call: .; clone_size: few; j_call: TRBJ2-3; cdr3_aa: CASSQVSGTPGTQYF; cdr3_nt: TGCGCCAGCAGCCAAGTTTCCGGGACTCCGGGTACGCAGTATTTT
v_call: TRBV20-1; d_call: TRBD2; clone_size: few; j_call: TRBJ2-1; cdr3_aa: CSALLSGRVWDEQFF; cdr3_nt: TGCAGTGCACTACTGAGCGGGAGGGTCTGGGATGAGCAGTTCTTC
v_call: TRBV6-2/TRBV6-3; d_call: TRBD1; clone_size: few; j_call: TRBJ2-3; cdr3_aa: CASSYRDREADTQYF; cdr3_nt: TGTGCCAGCAGTTACCGGGACAGGGAGGCAGATACGCAGTATTTT
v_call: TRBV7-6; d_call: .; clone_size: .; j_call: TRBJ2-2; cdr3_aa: CASSPRTRDTGELFF; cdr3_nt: TGTGCCAGCAGCCCACGAACTAGGGACACCGGGGAGCTGTTTTTT
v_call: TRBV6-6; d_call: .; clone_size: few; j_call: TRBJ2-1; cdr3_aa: CASSSPALPPYNEQFF; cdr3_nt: TGTGCCAGCAGTTCCCCGGCCCTCCCGCCCTACAATGAGCAGTTCTTC
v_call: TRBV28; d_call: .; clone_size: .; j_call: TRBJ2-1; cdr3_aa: CASSLDSGSEFF; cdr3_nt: TGTGCCAGCAGTTTAGACTCCGGGAGTGAGTTCTTC
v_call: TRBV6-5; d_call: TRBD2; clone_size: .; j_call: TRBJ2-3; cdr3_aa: CASSYSLAGMIGTDTQYF; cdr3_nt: TGTGCCAGCAGTTACTCTCTAGCGGGGATGATTGGCACAGATACGCAGTATTTT
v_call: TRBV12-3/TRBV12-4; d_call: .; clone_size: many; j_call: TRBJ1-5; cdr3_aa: CASSLGHGGNQPQHF; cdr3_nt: TGTGCCAGCAGTCTCGGACATGGAGGCAATCAGCCCCAGCATTTT
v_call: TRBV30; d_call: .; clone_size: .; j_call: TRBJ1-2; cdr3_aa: CAWNHLGLSGYTF; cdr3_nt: TGTGCCTGGAACCATCTAGGTTTGAGTGGCTACACCTTC
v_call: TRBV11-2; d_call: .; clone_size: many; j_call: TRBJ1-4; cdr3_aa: CASSPLPGGLNEKLFF; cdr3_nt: TGTGCCAGCAGCCCCCTGCCGGGAGGATTAAATGAAAAACTGTTTTTT
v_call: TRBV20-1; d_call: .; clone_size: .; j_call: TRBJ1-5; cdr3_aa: CSARQGAQPQHF; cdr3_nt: TGCAGTGCTAGACAGGGCGCTCAGCCCCAGCATTTT
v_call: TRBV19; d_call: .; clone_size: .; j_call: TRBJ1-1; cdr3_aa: CASSPKTAGNTEAFF; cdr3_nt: TGTGCCAGTAGTCCCAAGACAGCAGGGAACACTGAAGCTTTCTTT
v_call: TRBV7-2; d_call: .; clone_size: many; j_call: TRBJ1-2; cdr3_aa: CASSLALVSPSHYGYTF; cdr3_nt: TGTGCCAGCAGCTTAGCTCTTGTATCCCCAAGTCATTATGGCTACACCTTC
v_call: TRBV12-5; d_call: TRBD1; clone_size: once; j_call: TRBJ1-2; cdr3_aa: CASGSTTGVWVGYTF; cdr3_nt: TGTGCTAGTGGTTCCACCACAGGGGTCTGGGTGGGCTACACCTTC
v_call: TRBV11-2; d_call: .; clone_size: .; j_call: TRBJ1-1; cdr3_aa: CASSLVGSNTEAFF; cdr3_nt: TGTGCCAGCAGCTTAGTGGGGTCGAACACTGAAGCTTTCTTT
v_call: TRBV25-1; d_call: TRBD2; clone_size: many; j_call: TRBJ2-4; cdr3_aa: CASSESGLAGGPWNIQYF; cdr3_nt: TGTGCCAGCAGTGAATCCGGGCTAGCGGGAGGGCCCTGGAACATTCAGTACTTC
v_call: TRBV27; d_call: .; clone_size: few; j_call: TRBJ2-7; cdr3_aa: CATSTPGQGVREQYF; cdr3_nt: TGTGCCACGTCAACCCCCGGGCAGGGAGTTCGGGAGCAGTACTTC
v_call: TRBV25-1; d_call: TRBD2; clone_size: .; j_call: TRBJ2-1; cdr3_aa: CASSDLAGPYNEQFF; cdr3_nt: TGTGCCAGCAGTGACCTAGCGGGACCCTACAATGAGCAGTTCTTC
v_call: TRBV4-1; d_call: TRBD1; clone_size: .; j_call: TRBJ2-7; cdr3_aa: CASSDRVSYEQYF; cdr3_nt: TGCGCCAGCAGCGACAGGGTATCCTACGAGCAGTACTTC
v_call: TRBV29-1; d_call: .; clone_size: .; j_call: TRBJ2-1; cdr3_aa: CSVEDLESFSYNEQFF; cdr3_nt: TGCAGCGTTGAAGATCTTGAGTCGTTCTCCTACAATGAGCAGTTCTTC
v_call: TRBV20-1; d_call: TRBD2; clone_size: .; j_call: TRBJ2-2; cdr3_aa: CSARDRLAKTGELFF; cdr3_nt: TGCAGTGCTAGAGATCGACTAGCGAAGACCGGGGAGCTGTTTTTT
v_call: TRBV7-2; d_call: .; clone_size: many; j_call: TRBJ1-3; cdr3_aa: CASSLQAGRGNTIYF; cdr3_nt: TGTGCCAGCAGCTTACAGGCAGGGAGGGGAAACACCATATATTTT
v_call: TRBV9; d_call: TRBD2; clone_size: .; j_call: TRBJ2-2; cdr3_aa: CASTPGSGRVIAGELFF; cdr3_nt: TGTGCCAGCACCCCGGGTAGCGGGAGGGTAATCGCCGGGGAGCTGTTTTTT